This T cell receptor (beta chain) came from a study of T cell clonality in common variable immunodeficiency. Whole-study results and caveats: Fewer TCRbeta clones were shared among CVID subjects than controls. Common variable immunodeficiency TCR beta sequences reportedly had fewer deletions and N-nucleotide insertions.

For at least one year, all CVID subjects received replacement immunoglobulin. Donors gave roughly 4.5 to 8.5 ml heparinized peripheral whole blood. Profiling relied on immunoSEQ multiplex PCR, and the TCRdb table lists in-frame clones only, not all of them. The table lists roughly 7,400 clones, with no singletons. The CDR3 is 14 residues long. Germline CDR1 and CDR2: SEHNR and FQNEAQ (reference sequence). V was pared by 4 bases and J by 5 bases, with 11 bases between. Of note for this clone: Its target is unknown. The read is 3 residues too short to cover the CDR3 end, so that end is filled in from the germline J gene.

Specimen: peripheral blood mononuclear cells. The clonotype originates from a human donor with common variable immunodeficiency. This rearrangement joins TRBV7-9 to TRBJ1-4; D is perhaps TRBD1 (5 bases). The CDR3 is CASSSRVTNEKLFF. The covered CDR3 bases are TGTGCCAGCAGCTCCAGGGTCACCAATGAAAAA.